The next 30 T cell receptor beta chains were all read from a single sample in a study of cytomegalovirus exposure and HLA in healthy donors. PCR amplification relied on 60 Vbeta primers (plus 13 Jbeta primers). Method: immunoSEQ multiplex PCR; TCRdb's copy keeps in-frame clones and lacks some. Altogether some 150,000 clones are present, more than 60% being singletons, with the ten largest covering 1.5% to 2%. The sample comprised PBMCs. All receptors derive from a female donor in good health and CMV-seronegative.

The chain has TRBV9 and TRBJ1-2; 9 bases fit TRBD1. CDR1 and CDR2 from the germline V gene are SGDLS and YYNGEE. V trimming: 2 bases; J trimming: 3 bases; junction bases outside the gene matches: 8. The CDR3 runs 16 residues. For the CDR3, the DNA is TGTGCCAGCAGCGTTAGACCGGGACAGGGTCACTATGGCTACACCTTC. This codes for CASSVRPGQGHYGYTF. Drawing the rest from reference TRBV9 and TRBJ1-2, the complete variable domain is DSGVTQTPKHLITATGQRVTLRCSPRSGDLSVYWYQQSLDQGLQFLIQYYNGEERAKGNILERFSAQQFPDLHSELNLSSLELGDSALYFCASSVRPGQGHYGYTFGSGTRLTVV.

The CDR3 coding sequence is TGTGCCAGCAGCTTGGGGGGGAGAGTAGGCACAGATACGCAGTATTTT. It is translated as CASSLGGRVGTDTQYF. The J gene is TRBJ2-3, the V gene TRBV11-2; 7 nucleotides align to TRBD2. Germline CDR1 SGHAT, CDR2 FQNNGV. This CDR3 is built from 16 residues. The trim removed 3 bases at V and 1 base at J, leaving 7 bases unmatched.

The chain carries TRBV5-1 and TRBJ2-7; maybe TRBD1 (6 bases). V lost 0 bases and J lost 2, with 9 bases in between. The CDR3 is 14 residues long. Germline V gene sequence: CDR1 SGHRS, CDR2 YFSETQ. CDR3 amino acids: CASSLVKGAYEQYF. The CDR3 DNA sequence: TGCGCCAGCAGCTTGGTCAAGGGGGCCTACGAGCAGTACTTC.

The CDR3 DNA is TGCAGCGTTGAAGAGGACAGTGGAAACACCATATATTTT. It specifies CSVEEDSGNTIYF. The chain combines TRBV29-1 with TRBJ1-3; perhaps TRBD1 as D (6 bases). The CDR3 covers 13 residues. The V and J ends lost 0 bases and 3 bases respectively, with 6 bases between them. The V gene's germline CDR1 is SQVTM and CDR2 ANQGSEA.

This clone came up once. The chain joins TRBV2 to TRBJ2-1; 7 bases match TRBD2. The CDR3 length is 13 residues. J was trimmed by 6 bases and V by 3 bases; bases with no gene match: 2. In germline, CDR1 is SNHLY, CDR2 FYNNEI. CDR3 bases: TGTGCCAGCAGTGAGCGGGAGCGCAATGAGCAGTTCTTC. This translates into CASSERERNEQFF.

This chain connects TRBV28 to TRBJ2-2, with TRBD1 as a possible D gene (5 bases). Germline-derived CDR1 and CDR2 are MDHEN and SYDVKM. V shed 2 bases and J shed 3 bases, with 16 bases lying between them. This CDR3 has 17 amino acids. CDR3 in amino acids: CASSLSISTAYTGELFF. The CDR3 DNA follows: TGTGCCAGCAGTTTAAGTATTTCGACAGCATACACCGGGGAGCTGTTTTTT. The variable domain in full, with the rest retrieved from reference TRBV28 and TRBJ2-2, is DVKVTQSSRYLVKRTGEKVFLECVQDMDHENMFWYRQDPGLGLRLIYFSYDVKMKEKGDIPEGYSVSREKKERFSLILESASTNQTSMYLCASSLSISTAYTGELFFGEGSRLTVL.

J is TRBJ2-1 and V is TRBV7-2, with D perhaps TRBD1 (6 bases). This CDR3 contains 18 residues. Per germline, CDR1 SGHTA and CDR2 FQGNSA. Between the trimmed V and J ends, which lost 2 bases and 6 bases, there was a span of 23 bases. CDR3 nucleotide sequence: TGTGCCAGCAGCTTATTTTTGTCTGTGGACAGTCCATGCAATGAGCAGTTCTTC. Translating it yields CASSLFLSVDSPCNEQFF.

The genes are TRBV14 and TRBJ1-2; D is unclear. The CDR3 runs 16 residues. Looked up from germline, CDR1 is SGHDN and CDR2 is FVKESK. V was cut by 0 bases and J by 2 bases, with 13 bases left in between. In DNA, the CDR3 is TGTGCCAGCAGCCAAGATAGCCTAACGAGAAACTATGGCTACACCTTC. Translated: CASSQDSLTRNYGYTF.

Here the CDR3 DNA reads TGTGCCAGCAGCCCCGGGACAGGGGGCTCCTACGAGCAGTACTTC. This gives the protein CASSPGTGGSYEQYF. The chain links TRBV28 to TRBJ2-7; 11 bases fit TRBD1. V trimming: 6 bases; J trimming: 0 bases; junction bases outside the gene matches: 4. This CDR3 comprises 15 residues. The V gene's germline CDR1 is MDHEN and CDR2 SYDVKM.

CDR3 in DNA: TGTGCCAGCAGTTATTCCCGGGAATGTGAAGCTTTCTTT. The encoded protein is CASSYSRECEAFF. This chain connects TRBV6-5 to TRBJ1-1, with unresolved D. Trimming cost V 3 bases and J 7 bases, with 12 bases left between them. The CDR3 has 13 residues. Germline assignment: CDR1 MNHEY and CDR2 SVGAGI.

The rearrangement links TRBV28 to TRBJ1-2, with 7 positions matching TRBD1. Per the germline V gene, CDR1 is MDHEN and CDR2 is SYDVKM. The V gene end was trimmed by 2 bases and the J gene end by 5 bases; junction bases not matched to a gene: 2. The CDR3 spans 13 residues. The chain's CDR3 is CASSLPDRYGYTF. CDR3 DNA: TGTGCCAGCAGTTTACCGGACAGGTATGGCTACACCTTC.

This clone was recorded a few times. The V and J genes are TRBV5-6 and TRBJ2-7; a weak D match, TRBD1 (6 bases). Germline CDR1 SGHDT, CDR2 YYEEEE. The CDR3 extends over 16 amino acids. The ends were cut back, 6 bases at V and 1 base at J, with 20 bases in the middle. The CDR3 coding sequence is TGTGCCAGCACCATATTAATACAGGGACCTTCCTACGAGCAGTACTTC. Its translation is CASTILIQGPSYEQYF.

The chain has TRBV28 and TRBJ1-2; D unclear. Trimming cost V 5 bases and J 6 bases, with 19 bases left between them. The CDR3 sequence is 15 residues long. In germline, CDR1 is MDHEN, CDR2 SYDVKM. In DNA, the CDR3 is TGTGCCAGCAGTACTCCGGGAGCAGTCGGGGATGGCTACACCTTC. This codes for CASSTPGAVGDGYTF.

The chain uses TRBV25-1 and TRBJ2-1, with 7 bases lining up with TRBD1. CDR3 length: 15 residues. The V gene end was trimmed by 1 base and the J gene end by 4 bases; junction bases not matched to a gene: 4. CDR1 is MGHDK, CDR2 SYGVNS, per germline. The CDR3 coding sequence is TGTGCCAGCAGTGAATCCCCGGGACAGTACAATGAGCAGTTCTTC. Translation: CASSESPGQYNEQFF.

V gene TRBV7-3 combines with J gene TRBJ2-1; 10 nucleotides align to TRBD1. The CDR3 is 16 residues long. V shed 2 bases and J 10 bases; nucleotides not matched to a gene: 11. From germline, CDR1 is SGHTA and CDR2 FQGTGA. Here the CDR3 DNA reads TGTGCCAGCAGCTTACCGCCGACAGGGGGCTTTAGGGAGCAGTTCTTC. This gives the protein CASSLPPTGGFREQFF.

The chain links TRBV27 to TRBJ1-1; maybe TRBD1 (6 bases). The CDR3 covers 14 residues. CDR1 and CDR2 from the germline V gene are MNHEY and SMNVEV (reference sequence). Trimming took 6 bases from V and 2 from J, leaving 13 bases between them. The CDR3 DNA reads TGTGCCAGCAGACTGGCGGGGGCCAACACTGAAGCTTTCTTT. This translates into CASRLAGANTEAFF.

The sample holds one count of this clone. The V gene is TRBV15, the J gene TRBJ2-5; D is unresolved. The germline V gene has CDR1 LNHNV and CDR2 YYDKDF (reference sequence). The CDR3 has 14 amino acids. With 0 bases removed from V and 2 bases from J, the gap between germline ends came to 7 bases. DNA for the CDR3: TGTGCCACCAGCAGAGAGGGCAGTCAAGAGACCCAGTACTTC. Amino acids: CATSREGSQETQYF. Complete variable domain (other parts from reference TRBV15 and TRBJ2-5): DAMVIQNPRYQVTQFGKPVTLSCSQTLNHNVMYWYQQKSSQAPKLLFHYYDKDFNNEADTPDNFQSRRPNTSFCFLDIRSPGLGDTAMYLCATSREGSQETQYFGPGTRLLVL.

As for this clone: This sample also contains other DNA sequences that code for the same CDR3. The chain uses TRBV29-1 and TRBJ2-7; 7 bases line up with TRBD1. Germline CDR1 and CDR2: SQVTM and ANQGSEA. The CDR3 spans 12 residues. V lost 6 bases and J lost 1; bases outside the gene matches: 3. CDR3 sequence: CSVRDSSYEQYF. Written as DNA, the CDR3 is TGCAGCGTCCGGGACAGTTCCTACGAGCAGTACTTC.

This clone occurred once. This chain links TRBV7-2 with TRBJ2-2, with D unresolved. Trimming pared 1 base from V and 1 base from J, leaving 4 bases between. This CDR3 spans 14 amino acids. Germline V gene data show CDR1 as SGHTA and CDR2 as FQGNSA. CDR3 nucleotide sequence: TGTGCCAGCAGCTTAGAGAGGAACACCGGGGAGCTGTTTTTT. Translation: CASSLERNTGELFF.

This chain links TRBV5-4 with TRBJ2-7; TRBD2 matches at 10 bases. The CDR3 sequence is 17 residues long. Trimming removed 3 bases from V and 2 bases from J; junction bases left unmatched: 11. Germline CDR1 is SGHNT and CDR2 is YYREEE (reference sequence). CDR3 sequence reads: CASSSGGPGLATYEQYF. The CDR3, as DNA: TGTGCCAGCAGCTCGGGAGGCCCGGGACTAGCGACCTACGAGCAGTACTTC.

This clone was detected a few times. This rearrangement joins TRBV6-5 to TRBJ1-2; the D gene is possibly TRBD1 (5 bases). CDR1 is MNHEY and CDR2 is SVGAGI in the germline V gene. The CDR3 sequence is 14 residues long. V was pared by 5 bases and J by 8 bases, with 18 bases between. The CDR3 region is CASSGDWRGEGYTF. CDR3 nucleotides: TGTGCCAGCAGTGGGGATTGGAGGGGAGAGGGCTACACCTTC.

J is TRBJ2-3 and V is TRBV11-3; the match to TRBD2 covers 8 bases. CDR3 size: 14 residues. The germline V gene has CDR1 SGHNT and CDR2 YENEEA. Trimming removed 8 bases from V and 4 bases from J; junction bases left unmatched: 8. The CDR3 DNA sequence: TGTGCCAGCTCGGGGCGGGGGGCTTCAGATACGCAGTATTTT. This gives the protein CASSGRGASDTQYF. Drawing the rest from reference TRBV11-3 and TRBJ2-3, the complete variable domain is EAGVVQSPRYKIIEKKQPVAFWCNPISGHNTLYWYLQNLGQGPELLIRYENEEAVDDSQLPKDRFSAERLKGVDSTLKIQPAELGDSAVYLCASSGRGASDTQYFGPGTRLTVL.

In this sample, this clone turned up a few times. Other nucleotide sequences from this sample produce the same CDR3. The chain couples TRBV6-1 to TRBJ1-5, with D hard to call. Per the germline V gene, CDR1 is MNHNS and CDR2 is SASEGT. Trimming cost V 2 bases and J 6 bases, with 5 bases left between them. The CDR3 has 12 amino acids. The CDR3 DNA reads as TGTGCCAGCAGTGAATCGGGTCAGCCCCAGCATTTT. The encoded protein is CASSESGQPQHF.

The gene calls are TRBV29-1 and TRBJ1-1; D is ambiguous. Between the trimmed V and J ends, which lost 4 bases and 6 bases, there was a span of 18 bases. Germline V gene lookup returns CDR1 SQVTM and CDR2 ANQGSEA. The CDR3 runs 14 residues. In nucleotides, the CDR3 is TGCAGCGTTGGGATCCAGGTGGCAGGATCTGAAGCTTTCTTT. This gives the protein CSVGIQVAGSEAFF.

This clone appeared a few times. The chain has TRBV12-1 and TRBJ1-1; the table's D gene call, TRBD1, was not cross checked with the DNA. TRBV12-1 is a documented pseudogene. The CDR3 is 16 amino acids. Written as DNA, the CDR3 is TGTGCCAGCAGCTCTGATGGACAGGGGATGAACACTGAAGCTTTCTTT. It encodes CASSSDGQGMNTEAFF.

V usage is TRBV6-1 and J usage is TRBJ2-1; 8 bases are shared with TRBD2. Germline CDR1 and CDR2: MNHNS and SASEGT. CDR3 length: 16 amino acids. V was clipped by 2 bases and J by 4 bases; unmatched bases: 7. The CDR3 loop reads CASSEIGTSGYNEQFF. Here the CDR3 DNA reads TGTGCCAGCAGTGAAATTGGAACTAGCGGTTACAATGAGCAGTTCTTC.

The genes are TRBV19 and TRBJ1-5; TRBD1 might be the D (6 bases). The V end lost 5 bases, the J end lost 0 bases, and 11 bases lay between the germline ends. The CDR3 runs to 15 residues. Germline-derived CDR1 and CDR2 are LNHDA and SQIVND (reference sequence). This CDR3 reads CASSGGSHSNQPQHF. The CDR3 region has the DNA TGTGCCAGTAGTGGGGGCAGCCATAGCAATCAGCCCCAGCATTTT.

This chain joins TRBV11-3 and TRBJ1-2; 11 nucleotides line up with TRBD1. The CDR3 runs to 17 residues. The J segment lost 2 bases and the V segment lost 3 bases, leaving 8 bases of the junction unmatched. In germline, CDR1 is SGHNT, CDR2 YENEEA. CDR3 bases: TGTGCCAGCAGCTTCTCCGGGACAGGGGGTCCCAACTATGGCTACACCTTC. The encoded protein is CASSFSGTGGPNYGYTF. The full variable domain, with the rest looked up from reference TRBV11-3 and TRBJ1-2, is EAGVVQSPRYKIIEKKQPVAFWCNPISGHNTLYWYLQNLGQGPELLIRYENEEAVDDSQLPKDRFSAERLKGVDSTLKIQPAELGDSAVYLCASSFSGTGGPNYGYTFGSGTRLTVV.

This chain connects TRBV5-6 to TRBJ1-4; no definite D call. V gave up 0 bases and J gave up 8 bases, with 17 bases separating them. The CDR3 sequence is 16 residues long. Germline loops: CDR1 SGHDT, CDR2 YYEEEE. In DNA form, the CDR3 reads TGTGCCAGCAGCTTGGCCGGACGGACTGCTCAAGAAAAACTGTTTTTT. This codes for CASSLAGRTAQEKLFF. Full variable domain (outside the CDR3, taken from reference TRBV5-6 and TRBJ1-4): DAGVTQSPTHLIKTRGQQVTLRCSPKSGHDTVSWYQQALGQGPQFIFQYYEEEERQRGNFPDRFSGHQFPNYSSELNVNALLLGDSALYLCASSLAGRTAQEKLFFGSGTQLSVL.

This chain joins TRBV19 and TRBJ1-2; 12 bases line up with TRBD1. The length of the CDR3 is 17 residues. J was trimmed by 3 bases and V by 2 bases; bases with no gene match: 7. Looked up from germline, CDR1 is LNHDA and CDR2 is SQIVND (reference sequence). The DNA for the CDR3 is TGTGCCAGTAGTATAACCGGGACAGGGGGCGCGGACTATGGCTACACCTTC. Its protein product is CASSITGTGGADYGYTF.